This TCR beta chain was sequenced in a study of blood T cell repertoires in COVID-19 (dated by TCRdb to 2018 to 2021). At the level of the whole study: Collaborator samples came from the United States, Italy and Spain and covered acute and convalescent phases of COVID-19. The material from the prospective study consisted of cDNA or gDNA derived from T cells, B-cell-depleted T cells, or PBMCs. Subjects who had been exposed to COVID-19, were actively infected with it, or had recovered from it provided the deeply sampled blood TCRbeta repertoires that made up the dataset. A freely available public database, intended as a resource for researchers studying the immune response to SARS-CoV-2, is where the repertoires were released. Samples came from the ongoing ImmuneRACE study (first 160 participants) plus 1,254 subjects from 6 global collaborators. The sample metadata nearly always contained a de-identified subject ID, COVID-19 status, age in years and sex. Where available, HLA class I and class II types were taken from metadata supplied by the sample provider and were not determined by assay-based typing. Points the paper makes about the study in general: The amount of clinical and demographic metadata varied by source and participant and was provided uncurated.

Each collaborating institution followed its own protocols to collect whole blood in K2EDTA tubes. For TCRbeta analysis, collaborators shipped samples as frozen whole blood, isolated PBMCs, or DNA extracted from either of those sample types. TCRbeta CDR3 regions were amplified from genomic DNA using the immunoSEQ Assay, a bias-controlled multiplex PCR. The source study handled its data this way. Within the assay, amplification of reference gene primers was used to estimate how many nucleated cells each sample contained. To quantify the absolute abundance of each unique TCRbeta CDR3 rearrangement, sequence reads were collapsed and filtered. For each sample, productive Simpson clonality was calculated as the square root of Simpson's diversity index over productive rearrangements. The clones in this table, taken by TCRdb from immuneACCESS, are in-frame only. Not every clone is retained; where verified, under half of the shortfall comes from an unresolved V gene, and the cause of the rest is unknown. The DNA was the basis for D and trimming; V, J and clone size are from that table. Here the sample has under 55,000 clones; about 85% occur a single time. 5% of the sample comes from the top ten.

From its cysteine to its phenylalanine, the CDR3 spans 16 amino acids. Just CDR3 DNA is preserved here, 48 bases in frame from base 1. Based on the germline V gene, the CDR1 and CDR2 sequences are SGDLS and YYNGEE. Unmatched junction bases come to 7, with V trimmed by 3 bases and J by 6 bases. To note about this clone: Its antigen is unknown. Per-base quality was not reported, and no clone a single base away is much larger than it.

The source of this sequence is a man aged 35-49 years with active COVID-19. The chain couples TRBV9 to TRBJ2-3, and 13 junctional nucleotides match TRBD2. The specimen sequenced was peripheral blood. The CDR3 in this case is CASSATSGRYGDTQYF. The DNA sequence reads TGTGCCAGCAGCGCGACTAGCGGGAGGTACGGCGATACGCAGTATTTT.